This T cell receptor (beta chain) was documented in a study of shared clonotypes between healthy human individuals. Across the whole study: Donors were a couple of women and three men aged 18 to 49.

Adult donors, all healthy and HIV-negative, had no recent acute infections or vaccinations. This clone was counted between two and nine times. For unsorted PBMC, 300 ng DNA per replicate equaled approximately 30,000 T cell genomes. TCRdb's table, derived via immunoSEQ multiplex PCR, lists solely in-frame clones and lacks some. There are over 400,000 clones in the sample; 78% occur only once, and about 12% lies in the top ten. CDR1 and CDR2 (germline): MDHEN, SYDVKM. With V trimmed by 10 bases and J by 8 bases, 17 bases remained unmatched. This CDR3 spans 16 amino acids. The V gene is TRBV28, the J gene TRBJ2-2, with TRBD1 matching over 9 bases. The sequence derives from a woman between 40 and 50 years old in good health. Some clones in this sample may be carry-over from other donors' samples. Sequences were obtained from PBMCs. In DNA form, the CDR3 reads TGTGCCACCAGACCTCCCGGGACAGGGATGCTGGGGGAGCTGTTTTTT. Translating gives CATRPPGTGMLGELFF.